This TCR beta chain was retrieved from a study of T cell changes during pregnancy in multiple sclerosis. The data were produced by immunoSEQ multiplex PCR, yet TCRdb's version contains in-frame clones alone and is incomplete. The sample records more than 55,000 clones, more than 85% being singletons. The CDR3 totals 14 residues. V shed 3 bases, J shed 7 bases, and the junction held 8 bases outside the gene matches. The germline V gene has CDR1 SEHNR and CDR2 FQNEAQ (reference sequence). V usage is TRBV7-9 and J usage is TRBJ2-7; 8 positions agree with TRBD1. The receptor was isolated from a female donor with multiple sclerosis, enrolled in a pregnancy study. This specimen was peripheral blood, taken in the second trimester of pregnancy. The CDR3: CASSFGGQAGEQYF. The CDR3, as DNA: TGTGCCAGCAGCTTCGGGGGACAGGCCGGGGAGCAGTACTTC.